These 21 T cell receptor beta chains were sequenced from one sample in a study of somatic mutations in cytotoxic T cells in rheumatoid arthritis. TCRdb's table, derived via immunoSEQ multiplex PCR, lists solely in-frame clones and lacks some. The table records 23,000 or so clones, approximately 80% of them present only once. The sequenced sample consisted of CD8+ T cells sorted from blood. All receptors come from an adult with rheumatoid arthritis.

The CDR3 protein is CASTEGTSGGTSTDTQYF. Written as DNA, the CDR3 is TGTGCCAGCACAGAGGGGACTAGCGGGGGCACTAGCACAGATACGCAGTATTTT. This chain uses TRBV6-8 with TRBJ2-3; TRBD2 matches 14 bases. The V gene's germline CDR1 is MNHGY and CDR2 SAAAGT. This CDR3 has 18 amino acids. Trimming at V came to 7 bases and at J to 0 bases, leaving 9 bases not matched to a gene.

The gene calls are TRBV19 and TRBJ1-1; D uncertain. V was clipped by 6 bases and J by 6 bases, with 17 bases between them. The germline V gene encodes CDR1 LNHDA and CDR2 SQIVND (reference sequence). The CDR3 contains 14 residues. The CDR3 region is CASSNFDWIAEAFF. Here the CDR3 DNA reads TGTGCCAGTAGCAACTTCGACTGGATCGCTGAAGCTTTCTTT.

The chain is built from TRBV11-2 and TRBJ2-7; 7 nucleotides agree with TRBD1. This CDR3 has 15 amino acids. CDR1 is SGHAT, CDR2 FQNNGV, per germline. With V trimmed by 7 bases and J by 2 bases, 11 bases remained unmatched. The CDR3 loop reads CASTLGAGGTYEQYF. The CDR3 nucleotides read TGTGCCAGCACCCTCGGGGCAGGGGGAACCTACGAGCAGTACTTC. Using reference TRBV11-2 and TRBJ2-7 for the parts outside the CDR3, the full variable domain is EAGVAQSPRYKIIEKRQSVAFWCNPISGHATLYWYQQILGQGPKLLIQFQNNGVVDDSQLPKDRFSAERLKGVDSTLKIQPAKLEDSAVYLCASTLGAGGTYEQYFGPGTRLTVT.

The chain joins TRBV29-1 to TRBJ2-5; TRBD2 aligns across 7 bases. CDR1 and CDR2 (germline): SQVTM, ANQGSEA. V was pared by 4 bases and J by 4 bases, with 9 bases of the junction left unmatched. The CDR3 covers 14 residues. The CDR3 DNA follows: TGCAGCGTTGCGCCTCCGGAGCGGGGAGAGACCCAGTACTTC. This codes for CSVAPPERGETQYF.

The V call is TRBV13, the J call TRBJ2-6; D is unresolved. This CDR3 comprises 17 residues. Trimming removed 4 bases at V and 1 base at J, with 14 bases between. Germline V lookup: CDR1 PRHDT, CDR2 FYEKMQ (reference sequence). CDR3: CASSSMAPISGANVLTF. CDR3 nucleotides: TGTGCCAGCAGCTCGATGGCCCCTATTTCTGGGGCCAACGTCCTGACTTTC.

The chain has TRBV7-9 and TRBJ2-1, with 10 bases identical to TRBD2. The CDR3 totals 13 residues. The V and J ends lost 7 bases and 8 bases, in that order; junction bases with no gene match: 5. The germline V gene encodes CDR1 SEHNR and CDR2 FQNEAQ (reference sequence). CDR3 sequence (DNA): TGTGCCAGCAAGGGGACTAGCGAATATGAGCAGTTCTTC. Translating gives CASKGTSEYEQFF.

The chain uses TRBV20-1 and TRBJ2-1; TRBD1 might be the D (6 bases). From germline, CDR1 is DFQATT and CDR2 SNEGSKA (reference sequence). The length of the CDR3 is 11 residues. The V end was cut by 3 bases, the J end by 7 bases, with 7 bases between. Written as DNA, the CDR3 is TGCAGTGCTAGCCAGGGGAATGAGCAGTTCTTC. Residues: CSASQGNEQFF.

The CDR3 loop is CASSYGLGFGEQYF. CDR3 nucleotide sequence: TGTGCCAGCAGTTACGGGCTGGGTTTTGGGGAGCAGTACTTC. The chain couples TRBV6-5 to TRBJ2-7; D is unresolved. Per germline, CDR1 MNHEY and CDR2 SVGAGI. The CDR3 length is 14 residues. Trimming took off 2 bases at V and 7 bases at J, with 15 bases between the two ends.

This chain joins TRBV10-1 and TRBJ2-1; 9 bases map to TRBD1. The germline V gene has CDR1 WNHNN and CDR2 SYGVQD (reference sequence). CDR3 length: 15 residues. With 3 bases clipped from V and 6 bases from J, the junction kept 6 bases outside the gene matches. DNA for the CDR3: TGCGCCAGCAGTGATGGTACAGGGGGCTTCAATGAGCAGTTCTTC. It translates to CASSDGTGGFNEQFF.

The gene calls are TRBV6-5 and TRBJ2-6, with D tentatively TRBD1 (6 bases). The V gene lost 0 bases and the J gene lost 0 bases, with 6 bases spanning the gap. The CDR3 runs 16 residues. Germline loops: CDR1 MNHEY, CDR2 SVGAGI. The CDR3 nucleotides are TGTGCCAGCAGTTACTCAGGGGGCTCTGGGGCCAACGTCCTGACTTTC. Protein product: CASSYSGGSGANVLTF.

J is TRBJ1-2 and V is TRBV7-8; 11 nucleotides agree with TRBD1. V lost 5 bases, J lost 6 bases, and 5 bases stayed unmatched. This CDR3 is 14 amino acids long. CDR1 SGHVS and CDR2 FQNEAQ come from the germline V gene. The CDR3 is CASSGTGGQNGYTF. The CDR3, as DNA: TGTGCCAGCAGCGGGACAGGGGGGCAAAATGGCTACACCTTC.

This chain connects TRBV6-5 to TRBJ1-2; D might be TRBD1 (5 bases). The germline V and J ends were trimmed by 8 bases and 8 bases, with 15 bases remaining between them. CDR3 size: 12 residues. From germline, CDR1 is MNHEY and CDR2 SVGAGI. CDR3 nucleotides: TGTGCCAGCGGGAACGGACATGGGGGCTACACCTTC. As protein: CASGNGHGGYTF.

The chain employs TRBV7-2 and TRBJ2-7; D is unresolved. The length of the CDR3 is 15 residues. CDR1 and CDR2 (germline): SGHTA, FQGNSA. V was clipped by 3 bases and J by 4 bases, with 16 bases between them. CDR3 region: CASSFGPLGSYEQYF. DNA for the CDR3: TGTGCCAGCAGCTTTGGTCCCCTGGGATCGTACGAGCAGTACTTC. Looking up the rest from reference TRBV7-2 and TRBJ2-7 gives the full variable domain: GAGVSQSPSNKVTEKGKDVELRCDPISGHTALYWYRQSLGQGLEFLIYFQGNSAPDKSGLPSDRFSAERTGGSVSTLTIQRTQQEDSAVYLCASSFGPLGSYEQYFGPGTRLTVT.

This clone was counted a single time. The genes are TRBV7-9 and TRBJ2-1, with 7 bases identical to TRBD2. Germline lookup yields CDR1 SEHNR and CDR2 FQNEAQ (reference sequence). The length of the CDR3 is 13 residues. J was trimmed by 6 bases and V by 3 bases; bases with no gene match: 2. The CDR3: CASSLTSSNEQFF. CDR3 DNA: TGTGCCAGCAGCTTGACTAGCAGCAATGAGCAGTTCTTC. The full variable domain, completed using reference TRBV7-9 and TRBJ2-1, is DTGVSQNPRHKITKRGQNVTFRCDPISEHNRLYWYRQTLGQGPEFLTYFQNEAQLEKSRLLSDRFSAERPKGSFSTLEIQRTEQGDSAMYLCASSLTSSNEQFFGPGTRLTVL.

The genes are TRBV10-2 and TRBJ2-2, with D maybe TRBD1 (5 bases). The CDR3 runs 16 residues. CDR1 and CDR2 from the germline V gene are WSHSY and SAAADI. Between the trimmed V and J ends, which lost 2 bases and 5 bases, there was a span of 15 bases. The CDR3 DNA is TGCGCCAGCAGTGAGCATTGGCAGGGTAGTACCGGGGAGCTGTTTTTT. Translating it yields CASSEHWQGSTGELFF.

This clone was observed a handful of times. For the CDR3, the DNA is TGTGCCAGCAGCCAACCGGGGGCAGAAACTGAAGCTTTCTTT. Translated, it gives CASSQPGAETEAFF. This chain joins TRBV14 and TRBJ1-1; possible D gene TRBD1, 6 bases. Trimming stripped 2 bases from V and 5 bases from J, with 12 bases between. The CDR3 has 14 amino acids. In germline, CDR1 is SGHDN, CDR2 FVKESK.

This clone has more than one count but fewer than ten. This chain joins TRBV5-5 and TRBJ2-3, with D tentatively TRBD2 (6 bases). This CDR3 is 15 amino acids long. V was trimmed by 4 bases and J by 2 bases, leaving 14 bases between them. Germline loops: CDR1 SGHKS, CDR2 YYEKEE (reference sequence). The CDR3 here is CASSPEDYSTDTQYF. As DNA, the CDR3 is TGTGCCAGCAGCCCCGAGGACTATTCCACAGATACGCAGTATTTT.

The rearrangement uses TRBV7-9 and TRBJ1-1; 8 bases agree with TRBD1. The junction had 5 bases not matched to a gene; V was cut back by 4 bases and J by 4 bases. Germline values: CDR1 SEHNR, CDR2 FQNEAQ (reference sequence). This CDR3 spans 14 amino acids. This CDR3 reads CASSSTGGSTEAFF. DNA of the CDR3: TGTGCCAGCAGCTCCACAGGGGGAAGCACTGAAGCTTTCTTT.

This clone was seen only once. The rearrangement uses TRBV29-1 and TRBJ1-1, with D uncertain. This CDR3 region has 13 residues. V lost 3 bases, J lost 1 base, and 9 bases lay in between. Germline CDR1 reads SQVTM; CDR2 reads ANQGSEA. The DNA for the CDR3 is TGCAGCGTTGACAGTGCAGGGAACACTGAAGCTTTCTTT. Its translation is CSVDSAGNTEAFF.

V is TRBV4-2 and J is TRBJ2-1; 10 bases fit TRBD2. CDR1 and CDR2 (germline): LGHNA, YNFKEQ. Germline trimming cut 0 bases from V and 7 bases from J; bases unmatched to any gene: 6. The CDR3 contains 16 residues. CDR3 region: CASSQDRELAGNEQFF. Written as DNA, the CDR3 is TGTGCCAGCAGCCAAGATAGGGAACTAGCGGGGAATGAGCAGTTCTTC.

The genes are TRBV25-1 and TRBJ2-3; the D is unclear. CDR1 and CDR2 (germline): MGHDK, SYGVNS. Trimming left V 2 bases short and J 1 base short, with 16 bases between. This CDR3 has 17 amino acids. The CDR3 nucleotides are TGTGCCAGCAGTGAAGGAAGGACCCTAACCCGCACAGATACGCAGTATTTT. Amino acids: CASSEGRTLTRTDTQYF.